This T cell receptor beta chain was observed in a study of monozygotic twins with inflammatory bowel disease. Study conclusions and caveats: Different subtypes (of T cells) could not be told apart from one another. Fewer shared clonotypes with others were found in IBD patients than in healthy twins, especially with disease activity.

TCRdb re-analyzed the 5' RACE reads; it lists each CDR3 protein once, without DNA. The sample includes under 130,000 distinct CDR3 sequences. This CDR3 comprises 19 residues. Germline CDR1 is GTSNPN and CDR2 is SVGIG (reference sequence). A word on this clonotype: Its antigen is unknown.

Specimen: blood. V gene TRBV30 combines with J gene TRBJ1-1; absent DNA, TCRdb's TRBD1 call cannot be checked. The source is a human donor with ulcerative colitis or Crohn's disease, or a healthy co-twin of an affected twin (not recorded which). This CDR3 is CAWSLRGALASRGNTEAFF.